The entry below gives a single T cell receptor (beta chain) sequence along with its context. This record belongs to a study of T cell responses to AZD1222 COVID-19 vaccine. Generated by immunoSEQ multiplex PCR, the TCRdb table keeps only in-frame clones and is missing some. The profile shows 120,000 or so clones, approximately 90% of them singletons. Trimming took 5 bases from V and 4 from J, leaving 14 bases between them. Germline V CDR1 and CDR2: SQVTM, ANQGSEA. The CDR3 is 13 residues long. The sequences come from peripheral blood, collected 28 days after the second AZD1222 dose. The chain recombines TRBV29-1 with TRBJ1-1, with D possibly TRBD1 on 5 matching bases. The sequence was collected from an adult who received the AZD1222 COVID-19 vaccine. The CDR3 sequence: CSVSPGRGTEAFF. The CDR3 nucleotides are TGCAGCGTTAGTCCAGGGCGAGGCACTGAAGCTTTCTTT.